The entry below describes one TCR beta chain. Its binding antigen is unknown. Base qualities are missing; no much larger clone stands one base away. The data derive from a study of shared clonotypes between healthy human individuals (dated by TCRdb to about 2020). Background for the entire study: The cohort comprised two women and a few men aged 18 to 49 years. For each donor, three plates each were used for CD4 naive and CD4 memory, two plates were used for CD8 naive, and one plate was used for CD8 memory. Blood TCR repertoires of five healthy adults were deeply sequenced to estimate repertoire size and the extent of clonotype sharing between individuals. Different laboratories and diverse techniques were used to prepare libraries and sequence TCR repertoires, to increase sequencing depth and limit assay-specific biases. Between about 0.94 and 8.9 billion PBMCs per donor were obtained by leukapheresis.

CD8 naive samples consisted of CD45RO-negative cells that were positively selected for CCR7, yielding a CD45RA+CCR7+ population without TemRA cells. Donors were healthy HIV-negative adults with no recently reported acute infections or vaccinations. Every donor was a Caucasian adult living in Nashville, Tennessee, USA. Blood was obtained by leukapheresis, after which PBMCs were separated by Ficoll-Histopaque density gradient centrifugation and cryopreserved in liquid nitrogen vapor phase. Analytical flow cytometry was used to check the purity and quantity of every magnetically sorted T cell population. From each sorted fraction, genomic DNA was isolated and quantified by UV absorbance on a Nanodrop 2000c. Findings and caveats that apply to the study as a whole: Even with the large sequencing depth, rarefaction of the sorted-subset datasets indicated that sequencing was incomplete. Sampling was restricted to blood, and TCR repertoires in tissues likely differ from the TCR repertoires found in blood. Approximately 5% of naive CD4, around 4% of naive CD8, approximately 2.2% of memory CD4, and 0.4% of memory CD8 clonotypes were shared across four donors. Based on pairwise subsampling, the degree of clonotype sharing among donors was expected to be affected by sequencing depth. Compared with non-shared clonotypes, clonotypes shared by all four sorted-subset donors had higher generation probabilities. The genetic and exposure-history diversity represented was limited by the small number of donors. Naive subsets generally had larger estimated clonotype richness than memory subsets.

There are 15 amino acids in the CDR3, from cysteine to phenylalanine inclusive. Here the CDR3 DNA is all that survives: 45 bases in frame from base 1. V loses 6 bases of germline sequence and J loses 4 bases, and the interval between the two ends is 15 bases. CDR1 MNHEY and CDR2 SMNVEV are derived from the germline V gene (reference sequence). Using the deep immunoSEQ assay, TCR CDR3 regions were amplified from genomic DNA by multiplex PCR. Genomic DNA extracted from each cell subset was distributed evenly over all wells of several immunoSEQ 96-well plates, and each plate served as one replicate. For sorted subsets, roughly 0.2 ug genomic DNA, equal to 30,000 to 35,000 T cell genomes, was loaded into each replicate PCR. Purified libraries were measured with a Qubit 3.0 fluorometer, size-checked on a Bioanalyzer 2100, and measured again with the KAPA Library Quantification kit. Every immunoSEQ 96-well plate was sequenced on a dedicated single-read 150-cycle Illumina NextSeq 550 flow cell. Processing in the source paper ran as follows. Because the immunoSEQ output included only junctional sequences and no quality scores, the filtering could not be the same as the filtering used for full-length reads. Sequences were annotated with PyIR, a Python wrapper for IgBLAST v1.9, using IMGT germline references to assign V/J genes and CDR3. Reads with weak V/J assignments (E-value above 1e-6), missing CDR3, stop codons, out-of-frame junctions, or ambiguous translated residues were removed. V3J clonotypes were defined as sequences sharing the same inferred V gene, J gene, and CDR3 amino acid sequence. The percentage overlap between two repertoires was calculated by dividing the number of shared unique clonotypes by the size of the smaller repertoire. Three approaches were used to assess repertoire richness: RTK rarefaction, the Chao1 estimator, and Recon v2.1 estimates of unobserved clonotypes. For all TCRbeta clonotypes obtained by the gDNA method from a few donors, generation probabilities were computed with OLGA. Held by TCRdb, this immuneACCESS table contains in-frame sequences only and omits some clones. Under half of the omission traces to an unresolved V gene where checked; the cause of the rest is unknown. The DNA was the basis for D and trimming; V, J and clone size are from that table. Recorded for this sample are some 800,000 clones; 92% of them occurred a single time. Jointly, the top ten make up 24% of the sample.

This TCR came from a man aged 25-45 years in good health. The receptor chain draws on TRBV27 and TRBJ1-4; the D gene assignment is ambiguous. The sequenced material came from naive CD8+ T cells sorted from blood. The intended sense of this specimen's cell subset or site label: CD45RA+CCR7+. This receptor carries the CDR3 CASSPWISYNEKLFF. Read as DNA, the sequence is TGTGCCAGCAGCCCGTGGATATCATATAATGAAAAACTGTTTTTT.